The following is a T cell receptor beta chain sequence with its context. Antigen specificity is unknown. Replicate PCRs run on sorted subsets employed approximately 180 ng DNA, roughly 30,000 T cell genomes. The data were produced by immunoSEQ multiplex PCR, yet TCRdb's version contains in-frame clones alone and is incomplete. This sample has about 1 million clones, with approximately 72% found just once. This sample was taken from a study of shared clonotypes between healthy human individuals. The overall study: Those who served as donors were two women and a few men between the ages of 18 and 49. CD4 naive and memory got three plates each, CD8 naive two, CD8 memory one. Overall study findings and caveats: Against clonotypes common to all four donors, non-shared ones had lower generation probabilities.

This CDR3 has 14 residues. Per germline, CDR1 SGHNT and CDR2 YYREEE (reference sequence). V dropped 0 bases and J dropped 2 bases, with 8 bases sitting between them. Sequencing was done on a sample of memory CD4+ T cells sorted from blood. Subset denoted: CD45RA-negative fraction. The TCR sequence derives from a man aged 18 to 30 in good health. The chain joins TRBV5-4 to TRBJ1-2; possible D gene TRBD1, 5 bases. The CDR3 sequence: CASSLETANYGYTF. CDR3 bases: TGTGCCAGCAGCTTGGAGACAGCGAACTATGGCTACACCTTC.